Listed below are T cell receptor beta chains from one sample, sequenced in a study of radiation and T cells in renal cell carcinoma. TCRdb keeps only in-frame clones here, not all; method: immunoSEQ multiplex PCR. The repertoire has 40,000 to 50,000 clones, 83% of them found once; the top ten carry about 33%. The sample here was blood, taken from a patient whose treatment included radiotherapy and nephrectomy. These TCRs come from a woman aged 70-85 years with renal cell carcinoma. The CDR3 runs from the conserved cysteine through the conserved F or W. Fields, in order: CDR3 DNA, CDR3 protein, clone size, V gene, D gene, J gene. A D gene is named only where the DNA matches it firmly. Size is stated for part of the rows, as once, few or many counts, or as a class when the clone is expanded.

TGTGCCAGCAGTTACTATCGTAGCGAGCGCACAGATACGCAGTATTTT | CASSYYRSERTDTQYF | - | TRBV6-5 | - | TRBJ2-3
TGTGCCAGCAGTTTTGCGGGGGCCAGCTACAATGAGCAGTTCTTC | CASSFAGASYNEQFF | - | TRBV6-5 | - | TRBJ2-1
TGCGCCAGTTACGACAACCAAGAGACCCAGTACTTC | CASYDNQETQYF | - | TRBV5-1 | - | TRBJ2-5
TGTGCCAGCAGGTCGCCACTCGGAAATAATTCACCCCTCCACTTT | CASRSPLGNNSPLHF | - | TRBV6-5 | - | TRBJ1-6
TGTGCCACCAGCAGTGGGACTAGCCTGATTAGCACAGATACGCAGTATTTT | CATSSGTSLISTDTQYF | - | TRBV15 | TRBD2 | TRBJ2-3
TGTGCCAGCAGCTTAGCGCCGACAGTTGGAAACACCATATATTTT | CASSLAPTVGNTIYF | once | TRBV7-2 | - | TRBJ1-3
TGTGCCAGCTCACCACCGACAGGGGAATCACCCCTCCACTTT | CASSPPTGESPLHF | - | TRBV18 | TRBD1 | TRBJ1-6
TGTGCCAGCACCAATCTACGGAGTTCTCAAGAGACCCAGTACTTC | CASTNLRSSQETQYF | - | TRBV5-4 | - | TRBJ2-5
TGTGCCAGCAGCGCGACCCCAAGGACAGGGCAAGAGACCCAGTACTTC | CASSATPRTGQETQYF | once | TRBV7-6 | TRBD1 | TRBJ2-5
TGTGCCAGCGCACCAACGACAGGGGGAATGCACGAGCAGTACTTC | CASAPTTGGMHEQYF | - | TRBV19 | TRBD1 | TRBJ2-7
TGCAGTGCCCGAGCAGAAAACATTCAGTACTTC | CSARAENIQYF | - | TRBV20-1 | - | TRBJ2-4
TGTGCCAGCAGCTTAGGGACTAGCGGGAGGGCAGATGAGCAGTTCTTC | CASSLGTSGRADEQFF | - | TRBV2 | TRBD2 | TRBJ2-1
TGTGCCAGCAGCTTAGTAACAGGGAAAAACATTCAGTACTTC | CASSLVTGKNIQYF | - | TRBV7-2 | - | TRBJ2-4
TGTGCCAGCAGCTTGTCGTCCTTGGATGGCTACACCTTC | CASSLSSLDGYTF | - | TRBV5-8 | - | TRBJ1-2
TGTGCCAGCAGCCCCCCGGGACTAGCGGGGGTAGTAGATACGCAGTATTTT | CASSPPGLAGVVDTQYF | - | TRBV7-9 | TRBD2 | TRBJ2-3
TGTGCCAGAAGCCCAACAACCCTATTCCTGAATGCAAACACCATATATTTT | CARSPTTLFLNANTIYF | - | TRBV5-3 | - | TRBJ1-3
TGCAGCATTAACAGGGCTAGCACAGATACGCAGTATTTT | CSINRASTDTQYF | - | TRBV29-1 | - | TRBJ2-3
TGTGCCAGCAGCCGACAGGGGTCTGGGGTGAACACCGGGGAGCTGTTTTTT | CASSRQGSGVNTGELFF | - | TRBV27 | TRBD1 | TRBJ2-2
TGTGCCAGCAGTTCCCGGGACAGGGCCTACAATGAGCAGTTCTTC | CASSSRDRAYNEQFF | - | TRBV27 | TRBD1 | TRBJ2-1
TGTGCCAGCAGCTTCGGCGGGAGACGGACCGGGGAGCTGTTTTTT | CASSFGGRRTGELFF | - | TRBV11-1 | TRBD2 | TRBJ2-2
TGTGCCAGCAGTGAAACGGTGCTCAAGATACCCTACGAGCAGTACTTC | CASSETVLKIPYEQYF | - | TRBV2 | - | TRBJ2-7
TGTGCCAGCAGCTTCCGATTAGCGGGCCTTAGCTCCTACAATGAGCAGTTCTTC | CASSFRLAGLSSYNEQFF | - | TRBV5-4 | TRBD2 | TRBJ2-1
TGTGCCAGCAGCGGGACAGCCCTATCAAGCCGAGACTACGAGCAGTACTTC | CASSGTALSSRDYEQYF | few | TRBV7-9 | TRBD1 | TRBJ2-7
TGTGCCAGCTCACCAAAAGAATCCGGGGAGCTGTTTTTT | CASSPKESGELFF | - | TRBV18 | - | TRBJ2-2
TGTGCCAGCGCCCGGCGGCAGAGCTCCTACGAGCAGTACTTC | CASARRQSSYEQYF | - | TRBV27 | - | TRBJ2-7
TGTGCCAGCAGCTTTTCCGACATATTAATCTACGAGCAGTACTTC | CASSFSDILIYEQYF | - | TRBV7-8 | - | TRBJ2-7
TGTGCCAGCAGCCCCCGGGACAGGGGCCCCTGGAACACTGAAGCTTTCTTT | CASSPRDRGPWNTEAFF | few | TRBV5-4 | TRBD1 | TRBJ1-1
TGTGCCAGCAGTTTCTCGCAGGGTGGGGCCAACGTCCTGACTTTC | CASSFSQGGANVLTF | - | TRBV6-6 | - | TRBJ2-6
TGCGCCAGCAGTCAGGTACGAGGGGGCAGGAGCAATCAGCCCCAGCATTTT | CASSQVRGGRSNQPQHF | - | TRBV23-1 | TRBD1 | TRBJ1-5
TGTGCCAGCAGTGATGGGACAGTCCCCACTGAAGCTTTCTTT | CASSDGTVPTEAFF | - | TRBV2 | TRBD1 | TRBJ1-1
TGCGCCAGCAGCTCACAGGGTTCAGGGGCCAACGTCCTGACTTTC | CASSSQGSGANVLTF | - | TRBV5-1 | - | TRBJ2-6
TGCGCCAGCAGCCAAGGACAGGTCATGAACACTGAAGCTTTCTTT | CASSQGQVMNTEAFF | - | TRBV4-1 | - | TRBJ1-1
TGTGCCAGCAGCCAAGATTGGAGGGGGGTAGCAGATACGCAGTATTTT | CASSQDWRGVADTQYF | - | TRBV4-2 | - | TRBJ2-3
TGCGCCAGCACCCTACGGGGGGGGGCCGGTGTCGATGAGCAGTTCTTC | CASTLRGGAGVDEQFF | - | TRBV5-1 | TRBD2 | TRBJ2-1
TGTGCCAGCAGCGTAGAAGGGGATACGCAGTATTTT | CASSVEGDTQYF | once | TRBV9 | - | TRBJ2-3
TGTGCCAGCAGCGGGAGGGGTCCCGGGGAGCTGTTTTTT | CASSGRGPGELFF | - | TRBV9 | - | TRBJ2-2
TGTGCCAGCAGTTCTTACTTGGCCCAATCACCCCTCCACTTT | CASSSYLAQSPLHF | - | TRBV6-5 | - | TRBJ1-6
TGTGCCAGCAGACTAGCGGGCGCCTCCTACGAGCAGTACTTC | CASRLAGASYEQYF | - | TRBV27 | TRBD2 | TRBJ2-7
TGTGCCAGCAGTGAAGGGCCAAGCTACGAGCAGTACTTC | CASSEGPSYEQYF | - | TRBV6-1 | - | TRBJ2-7
TGTGCCAGCACCATGGTCGGTTCACCCCTCCACTTT | CASTMVGSPLHF | - | TRBV13 | - | TRBJ1-6